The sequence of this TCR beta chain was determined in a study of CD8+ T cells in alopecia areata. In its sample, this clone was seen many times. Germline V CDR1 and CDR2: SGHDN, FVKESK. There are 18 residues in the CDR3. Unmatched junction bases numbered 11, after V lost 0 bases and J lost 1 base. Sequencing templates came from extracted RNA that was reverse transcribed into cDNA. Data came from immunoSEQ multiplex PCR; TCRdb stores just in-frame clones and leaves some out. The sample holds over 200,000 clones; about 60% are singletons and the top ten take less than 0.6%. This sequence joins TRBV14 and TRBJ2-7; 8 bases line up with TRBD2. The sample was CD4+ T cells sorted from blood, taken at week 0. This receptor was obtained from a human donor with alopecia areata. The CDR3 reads CASSQDASGRLSSYEQYF. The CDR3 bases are TGTGCCAGCAGCCAAGATGCCAGCGGGAGACTAAGTTCCTACGAGCAGTACTTC.